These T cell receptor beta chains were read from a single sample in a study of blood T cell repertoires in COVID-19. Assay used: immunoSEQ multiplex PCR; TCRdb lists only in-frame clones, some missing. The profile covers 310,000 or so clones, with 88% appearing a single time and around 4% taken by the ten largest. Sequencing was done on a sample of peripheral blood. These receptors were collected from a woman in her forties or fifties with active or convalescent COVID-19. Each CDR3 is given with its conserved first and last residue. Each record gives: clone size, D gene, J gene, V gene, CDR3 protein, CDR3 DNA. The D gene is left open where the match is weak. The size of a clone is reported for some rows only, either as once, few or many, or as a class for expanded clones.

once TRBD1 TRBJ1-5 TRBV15 CATSREDRGIQPQHF TGTGCCACCAGCAGAGAAGACAGGGGGATTCAGCCCCAGCATTTT
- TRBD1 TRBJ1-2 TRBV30 CAWSAGTGNYGYTF TGTGCCTGGAGCGCCGGGACAGGGAACTATGGCTACACCTTC
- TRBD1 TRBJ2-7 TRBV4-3 CASSPLGQDPYEQYF TGCGCCAGCAGCCCTTTAGGACAGGACCCCTACGAGCAGTACTTC
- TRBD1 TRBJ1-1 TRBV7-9 CASSPRDRVDTEAFF TGTGCCAGCAGCCCCAGGGACAGGGTGGATACTGAAGCTTTCTTT
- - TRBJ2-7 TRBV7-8 CASSSNREYEQYF TGTGCCAGCAGCTCAAACAGGGAGTACGAGCAGTACTTC
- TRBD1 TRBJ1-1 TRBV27 CASSGTDKQKAFF TGTGCCAGCAGTGGGACAGATAAACAGAAAGCTTTCTTT
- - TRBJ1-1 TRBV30 CAWSGQNTEAFF TGTGCCTGGAGTGGACAGAACACTGAAGCTTTCTTT
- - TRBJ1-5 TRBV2 CASSEGRGRNQPQHF TGTGCCAGCAGTGAGGGTAGGGGAAGAAATCAGCCCCAGCATTTT
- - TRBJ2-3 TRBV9 CASSVGDSSTDTQYF TGTGCCAGCAGCGTCGGGGATTCTAGCACAGATACGCAGTATTTT
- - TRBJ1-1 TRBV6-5 CASSRDGRGAEAFF TGTGCCAGCAGTCGGGATGGCAGGGGCGCTGAAGCTTTCTTT
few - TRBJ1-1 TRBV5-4 CASSLVSGFEAFF TGTGCCAGCAGCTTGGTTTCGGGATTTGAAGCTTTCTTT
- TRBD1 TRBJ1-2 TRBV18 CASSPGRVHRGREPYGYTF TGTGCCAGCTCACCCGGTCGTGTACACAGGGGGCGCGAACCCTATGGCTACACCTTC
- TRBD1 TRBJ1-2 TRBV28 CASSLGQGASLGGYTF TGTGCCAGCAGTTTGGGACAGGGGGCCTCCCTTGGTGGCTACACCTTC
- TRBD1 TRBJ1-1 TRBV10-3 CAISPGQGSNTEAFF TGTGCCATCAGTCCGGGACAGGGGTCGAACACTGAAGCTTTCTTT
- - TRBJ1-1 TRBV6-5 CASSYGSGRGTEAFF TGTGCCAGCAGTTACGGGTCAGGGCGGGGCACTGAAGCTTTCTTT
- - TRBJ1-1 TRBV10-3 CAIKIRQENTEAFF TGTGCCATCAAGATAAGACAGGAGAACACTGAAGCTTTCTTT
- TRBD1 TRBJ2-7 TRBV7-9 CASSYRGPPYEQYF TGTGCCAGCAGCTACAGGGGTCCCCCGTACGAGCAGTACTTC
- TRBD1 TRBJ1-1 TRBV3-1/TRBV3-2 CASSQTAGGNTEAFF TGTGCCAGCAGCCAAACTGCAGGGGGCAACACTGAAGCTTTCTTT
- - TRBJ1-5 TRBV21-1 CASSKSHDRDREPQHF TGTGCCAGCAGCAAATCCCATGACCGCGATCGGGAGCCCCAGCATTTT
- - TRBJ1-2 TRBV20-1 CSASLQTSNYGYTF TGCAGTGCTAGTCTCCAGACTTCTAACTATGGCTACACCTTC
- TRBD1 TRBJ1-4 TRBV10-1 CARGEGQGASEKLFF TGCGCCAGAGGGGAGGGACAGGGGGCGAGTGAAAAACTGTTTTTT
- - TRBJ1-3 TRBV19 CASNRGGSSGNTIYF TGTGCCAGTAATCGGGGGGGAAGCTCTGGAAACACCATATATTTT
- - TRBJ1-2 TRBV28 CASSLGGSDNYGYTF TGTGCCAGCAGTTTAGGGGGGTCAGATAATTATGGCTACACCTTC
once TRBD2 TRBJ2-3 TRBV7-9 CASSLGTLAGGTDTQYF TGTGCCAGCAGCTTAGGGACACTAGCGGGAGGCACAGATACGCAGTATTTT
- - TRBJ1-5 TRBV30 CAWSGQLNQPQHF TGTGCCTGGAGCGGACAGTTGAATCAGCCCCAGCATTTT
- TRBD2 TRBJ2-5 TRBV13 CASSSGLVETQYF TGTGCCAGCAGCTCAGGACTAGTGGAGACCCAGTACTTC
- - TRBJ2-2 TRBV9 CASSVEGRPVTGELFF TGTGCCAGCAGCGTAGAAGGCAGGCCGGTTACCGGGGAGCTGTTTTTT
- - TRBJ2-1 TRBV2 CASSSTGYNEQFF TGTGCCAGCAGTTCGACAGGCTACAATGAGCAGTTCTTC
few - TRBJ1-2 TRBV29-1 CSTRDWLAYGYTF TGCAGCACCCGAGACTGGCTCGCCTATGGCTACACCTTC